What follows are 31 T cell receptor beta chains derived from one specimen sequenced in a study of blood T cell repertoires in COVID-19. Using immunoSEQ multiplex PCR, the repertoire was profiled, and TCRdb retains in-frame clones only, with some absent. The sample lists 150,000 to 200,000 clones; about nine tenths were seen once. The sample consisted of peripheral blood. The receptors stem from a man in his 70s with acute or convalescent COVID-19.

V gene TRBV5-1 combines with J gene TRBJ2-1; tentatively, D is TRBD2 (6 bases). Germline loops: CDR1 SGHRS, CDR2 YFSETQ. This CDR3 comprises 16 residues. The germline V and J ends were trimmed by 4 bases and 7 bases, with 21 bases remaining between them. The CDR3 spells CASSPWGERVLNEQFF. The CDR3 nucleotides read TGCGCCAGCAGCCCGTGGGGGGAACGAGTTTTAAATGAGCAGTTCTTC. Filled out from reference TRBV5-1 and TRBJ2-1, the complete variable domain reads KAGVTQTPRYLIKTRGQQVTLSCSPISGHRSVSWYQQTPGQGLQFLFEYFSETQRNKGNFPGRFSGRQFSNSRSEMNVSTLELGDSALYLCASSPWGERVLNEQFFGPGTRLTVL.

This rearrangement joins TRBV15 to TRBJ1-1; 8 bases are a match to TRBD1. With 4 bases clipped from V and 2 bases from J, the junction kept 12 bases outside the gene matches. The CDR3 is made up of 17 amino acids. Germline CDR1 LNHNV, CDR2 YYDKDF (reference sequence). CDR3 region: CATSTDRGSRINTEAFF. In DNA, the CDR3 is TGTGCCACCAGCACCGACAGGGGTAGTAGGATCAACACTGAAGCTTTCTTT.

The V gene is TRBV28, the J gene TRBJ1-1, with D possibly being TRBD1 (6 bases). V gave up 7 bases and J gave up 0 bases, with 18 bases separating them. The CDR3 runs 16 residues. Germline loops: CDR1 MDHEN, CDR2 SYDVKM. DNA of the CDR3: TGTGCCAGCACCGTTCCAACAGGGATAATGAACACTGAAGCTTTCTTT. Its translation: CASTVPTGIMNTEAFF.

The rearrangement links TRBV7-3 to TRBJ2-3, with TRBD1 matching 8 bases. The CDR3 runs to 18 residues. Trimming at V came to 2 bases and at J to 4 bases, leaving 14 bases not matched to a gene. From germline, CDR1 is SGHTA and CDR2 FQGTGA. The CDR3 here is CASSLLGLGQGIADTQYF. CDR3 nucleotide sequence: TGTGCCAGCAGCTTACTAGGGCTAGGACAGGGCATAGCAGATACGCAGTATTTT.

The CDR3 region has the DNA TGTGCCAGCAGTTTACGGGTCTACTCACCCCTCCACTTT. It is translated as CASSLRVYSPLHF. The chain has TRBV28 and TRBJ1-6; unclear D gene. Per germline, CDR1 MDHEN and CDR2 SYDVKM. This CDR3 has 13 residues. The V and J ends lost 2 bases and 10 bases respectively, with 9 bases between them.

The V and J genes are TRBV28 and TRBJ2-5; 9 nucleotides line up with TRBD1. Germline values: CDR1 MDHEN, CDR2 SYDVKM. J gave up 2 bases and V 7 bases, and 11 bases lay outside the gene matches. This CDR3 has 16 residues. CDR3 sequence reads: CASIPIGTGRQETQYF. The CDR3 DNA sequence: TGTGCCAGCATCCCCATCGGGACAGGGCGACAAGAGACCCAGTACTTC.

J is TRBJ1-6 and V is TRBV5-6; D gene ambiguous. The CDR3 is made up of 14 amino acids. V dropped 0 bases and J dropped 10 bases, with 11 bases sitting between them. CDR1 is SGHDT and CDR2 is YYEEEE in the germline V gene. The CDR3 loop is CASSLDRRGSPLHF. In DNA form, the CDR3 reads TGTGCCAGCAGCTTGGACCGGCGCGGCTCACCCCTCCACTTT.

The chain recombines TRBV5-1 with TRBJ1-4, with D uncertain. Germline-derived CDR1 and CDR2 are SGHRS and YFSETQ. V was trimmed by 3 bases and J by 0 bases, leaving 12 bases between them. The CDR3 is 16 amino acids. This CDR3 is CASSSFEGATNEKLFF. The DNA of the CDR3 is TGCGCCAGCAGCTCGTTTGAGGGTGCAACTAATGAAAAACTGTTTTTT.

V usage is TRBV5-1 and J usage is TRBJ1-2; D is unresolved. The germline CDR1 and CDR2 sequences are SGHRS and YFSETQ. The V and J ends lost 4 bases and 1 base respectively, with 5 bases between them. This CDR3 spans 12 amino acids. The CDR3 loop is CASSTNNYGYTF. CDR3 sequence (DNA): TGCGCCAGCAGCACAAATAACTATGGCTACACCTTC.

The chain has TRBV7-2 and TRBJ2-5, with TRBD1 identical over 7 bases. The ends lost 5 bases at V and 5 bases at J; junction bases unmatched: 8. The V gene's germline CDR1 is SGHTA and CDR2 FQGNSA. The CDR3 spans 14 residues. The CDR3 region is CASSPRQGGETQYF. The CDR3 DNA reads TGTGCCAGCAGCCCGCGACAGGGTGGTGAGACCCAGTACTTC.

This chain joins TRBV16 and TRBJ2-7; possibly TRBD1 for D (5 bases). The CDR3 is 13 amino acids. The ends were cut back, 5 bases at V and 5 bases at J, with 13 bases in the middle. Germline-derived CDR1 and CDR2 are KGHSY and FQNENV. The CDR3 sequence is CASSSPPRDEQYF. As DNA, the CDR3 is TGTGCCAGCAGCTCTCCCCCCAGGGACGAGCAGTACTTC.

The chain links TRBV29-1 to TRBJ2-1; 9 nucleotides line up with TRBD1. CDR3 size: 14 residues. Germline V lookup: CDR1 SQVTM, CDR2 ANQGSEA. With 5 bases clipped from V and 2 bases from J, the junction kept 4 bases outside the gene matches. CDR3 protein: CSVRTGEPYNEQFF. The DNA for the CDR3 is TGCAGCGTTCGGACAGGGGAGCCCTACAATGAGCAGTTCTTC.

The chain combines TRBV7-9 with TRBJ2-1; D possibly corresponds to TRBD2 (6 bases). The CDR3 sequence is 14 residues long. Germline CDR1 SEHNR, CDR2 FQNEAQ (reference sequence). V dropped 6 bases and J dropped 4 bases, with 13 bases sitting between them. The CDR3 is CASSLTSRYNEQFF. CDR3 in DNA: TGTGCCAGCAGTCTTACTAGCAGGTACAATGAGCAGTTCTTC.

The J gene is TRBJ2-7, the V gene TRBV6-2 or TRBV6-3, with D possibly being TRBD1 (5 bases). Per the germline V gene, CDR1 is MNHEY and CDR2 is SVGEGT. The length of the CDR3 is 14 residues. The V and J ends lost 4 bases and 0 bases respectively, with 10 bases between them. The CDR3 sequence is CASSSDKSSYEQYF. CDR3 bases: TGTGCCAGCAGTTCGGACAAGAGCTCCTACGAGCAGTACTTC.

The chain carries TRBV3-1 (or the pseudogene TRBV3-2) and TRBJ1-1; a possible D gene is TRBD1 (5 bases). CDR1 and CDR2 (germline): LGHDT, YNNKEL (reference sequence). The CDR3 sequence is 14 residues long. V gave up 4 bases and J gave up 4 bases, with 13 bases separating them. CDR3 in amino acids: CASSLTGGPTEAFF. The CDR3 nucleotides read TGTGCCAGCAGCCTAACGGGGGGTCCCACTGAAGCTTTCTTT.

This chain joins TRBV12-3 or TRBV12-4 and TRBJ2-3; weak D call: TRBD1 (6 bases). Trimming left V 5 bases short and J 4 bases short, with 10 bases between. The CDR3 totals 13 residues. CDR3 bases: TGTGCCAGCAGTGGGTCAGGGGCAGATACGCAGTATTTT. This codes for CASSGSGADTQYF.

In the case of this clone: Other nucleotide sequences in the sample specify the same CDR3. The chain recombines TRBV9 with TRBJ2-2; 11 bases are shared with TRBD2. Germline assignment: CDR1 SGDLS and CDR2 YYNGEE. The CDR3 loop spans 16 amino acids. Trimming took 3 bases from V and 2 from J; bases not matched to a gene: 3. The CDR3 loop is CASSARLAGNTGELFF. For the CDR3, the DNA is TGTGCCAGCAGCGCCCGACTAGCGGGAAACACCGGGGAGCTGTTTTTT.

This chain connects TRBV30 to TRBJ2-2; no firm D call. The CDR3 covers 13 residues. The ends were cut back, 0 bases at V and 6 bases at J, with 8 bases in the middle. Per germline, CDR1 GTSNPN and CDR2 SVGIG (reference sequence). CDR3 sequence: CAWSVGFAGELFF. For the CDR3, the DNA is TGTGCCTGGAGTGTCGGGTTCGCCGGGGAGCTGTTTTTT.

Only one count was recorded for this clone. The rearrangement links TRBV9 to TRBJ1-2; D remains ambiguous. V was clipped by 0 bases and J by 8 bases, with 17 bases between them. Germline V gene sequence: CDR1 SGDLS, CDR2 YYNGEE. The length of the CDR3 is 15 residues. The DNA for the CDR3 is TGTGCCAGCAGCGTAGATTTGATGCTCGGGGTGGGCTACACCTTC. It codes for CASSVDLMLGVGYTF.

The rearrangement uses TRBV6-5 and TRBJ1-3, with a weak D call TRBD1 (5 bases). CDR1 is MNHEY and CDR2 is SVGAGI in the germline V gene. The CDR3 extends over 15 amino acids. V gave up 7 bases and J gave up 8 bases, with 21 bases separating them. The CDR3 DNA reads TGTGCCAGCATCGGGACTAACCCTCATCTGGACACCATATATTTT. Amino acid sequence: CASIGTNPHLDTIYF.

The chain combines TRBV9 with TRBJ2-1, with D tentatively TRBD2 (5 bases). The CDR3 extends over 15 amino acids. Germline V gives CDR1 SGDLS, CDR2 YYNGEE. V lost 3 bases and J 3 bases, leaving 13 bases between the germline ends. CDR3 amino acids: CASSESGDFYNEQFF. DNA of the CDR3: TGTGCCAGCAGCGAGAGCGGTGACTTCTACAATGAGCAGTTCTTC.

This chain uses TRBV7-2 with TRBJ1-6, with TRBD1 identical over 8 bases. The CDR3 extends over 18 amino acids. Trimming cost V 2 bases and J 4 bases; bases outside gene matches: 10. Germline V gives CDR1 SGHTA, CDR2 FQGNSA. Here the CDR3 DNA reads TGTGCCAGCAGCTTAACCTTCTTTAGACAGGGGTATAATTCACCCCTCCACTTT. Residues: CASSLTFFRQGYNSPLHF.

The V call is TRBV28, the J call TRBJ1-5, with 9 bases lining up with TRBD1. V lost 5 bases and J lost 7; bases outside the gene matches: 18. CDR3 length: 18 amino acids. Germline assignment: CDR1 MDHEN and CDR2 SYDVKM. The CDR3 DNA sequence: TGTGCCAGCAGTCCCTTTGCCGGGACAGGGACCTTCAGGCAGCCCCAGCATTTT. Translated: CASSPFAGTGTFRQPQHF.

The chain employs TRBV7-2 and TRBJ2-7; 8 bases line up with TRBD1. CDR3 size: 15 residues. CDR1 is SGHTA, CDR2 FQGNSA, per germline. V trimming: 3 bases; J trimming: 3 bases; junction bases outside the gene matches: 7. CDR3 loop: CASSFGTGKDYEQYF. The DNA of the CDR3 is TGTGCCAGCAGCTTTGGGACAGGAAAGGACTACGAGCAGTACTTC.

The chain couples TRBV28 to TRBJ1-2; a possible D gene is TRBD1 (6 bases). CDR1 MDHEN and CDR2 SYDVKM come from the germline V gene. The CDR3 has 15 amino acids. V was clipped by 4 bases and J by 4 bases, with 16 bases between them. The CDR3 protein is CASSSAQGFTYGYTF. The CDR3, as DNA: TGTGCCAGCAGTTCTGCGCAGGGGTTTACCTATGGCTACACCTTC.

This clone occurred a few times. The V and J genes are TRBV10-3 and TRBJ2-2, with a tentative D call TRBD2 (5 bases). V was shortened by 10 bases and J by 4 bases, with 19 bases between the two germline ends. This CDR3 has 15 residues. The V gene's germline CDR1 is ENHRY and CDR2 SYGVKD. CDR3 sequence: CATLDYTKGTGELFF. DNA of the CDR3: TGTGCCACCCTCGACTATACGAAGGGCACCGGGGAGCTGTTTTTT.

This chain uses TRBV5-4 with TRBJ2-3, with D possibly TRBD1 on 5 matching bases. V lost 4 bases, J lost 4 bases, and 13 bases lay in between. Germline CDR1 reads SGHNT; CDR2 reads YYREEE (reference sequence). The CDR3 runs to 14 residues. CDR3 amino acids: CASSTTGASDTQYF. The DNA of the CDR3 is TGTGCCAGCAGCACAACTGGGGCATCAGATACGCAGTATTTT.

This clone was recorded a few times. The genes are TRBV20-1 and TRBJ1-5, with 9 bases fitting TRBD1. V was pared by 3 bases and J by 3 bases, with 6 bases of the junction left unmatched. This CDR3 is 15 amino acids long. Germline assignment: CDR1 DFQATT and CDR2 SNEGSKA (reference sequence). The CDR3 DNA follows: TGCAGTGCTAGTCCCGGGACAGGGTTCAATCAGCCCCAGCATTTT. It is translated as CSASPGTGFNQPQHF.

The chain uses TRBV5-1 and TRBJ1-4; 8 nucleotides align to TRBD1. The germline CDR1 and CDR2 sequences are SGHRS and YFSETQ. The CDR3 covers 14 residues. J gave up 6 bases and V 3 bases, and 4 bases lay outside the gene matches. The CDR3: CASSWGQVDEKLFF. CDR3 DNA: TGCGCCAGCAGCTGGGGACAGGTTGATGAAAAACTGTTTTTT.

This rearrangement joins TRBV20-1 to TRBJ2-7; maybe TRBD1 (6 bases). With 3 bases removed from V and 0 bases from J, the gap between germline ends came to 12 bases. The CDR3 extends over 14 amino acids. CDR1 DFQATT and CDR2 SNEGSKA come from the germline V gene (reference sequence). CDR3 in amino acids: CSASRTVDSYEQYF. The CDR3, as DNA: TGCAGTGCTAGTAGGACAGTCGACTCCTACGAGCAGTACTTC.

This clone was detected only once. J is TRBJ2-1 and V is TRBV28; TRBD2 matches 11 bases. The CDR3 spans 20 residues. CDR1 and CDR2 from the germline V gene are MDHEN and SYDVKM. V gave up 7 bases and J gave up 8 bases; unmatched junction bases: 25. CDR3 DNA sequence: TGTGCCAGCACTCCTTCCGGGGGGCTAGCGGGGGGCCCCGCTGGGGATGAGCAGTTCTTC. This encodes CASTPSGGLAGGPAGDEQFF.